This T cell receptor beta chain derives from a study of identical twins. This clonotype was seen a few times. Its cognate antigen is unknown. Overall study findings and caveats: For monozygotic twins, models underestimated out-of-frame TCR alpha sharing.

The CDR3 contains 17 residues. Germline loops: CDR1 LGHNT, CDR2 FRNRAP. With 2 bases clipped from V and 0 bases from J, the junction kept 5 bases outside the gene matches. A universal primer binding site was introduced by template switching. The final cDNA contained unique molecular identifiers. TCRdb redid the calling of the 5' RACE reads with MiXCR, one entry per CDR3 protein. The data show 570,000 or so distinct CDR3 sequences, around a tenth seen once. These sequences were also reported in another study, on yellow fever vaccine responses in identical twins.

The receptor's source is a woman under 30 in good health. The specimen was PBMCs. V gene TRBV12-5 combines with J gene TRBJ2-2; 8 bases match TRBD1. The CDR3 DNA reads TGTGCTAGTGGTTTGCCCGGACAGGGTCCGAACACCGGGGAGCTGTTTTTT. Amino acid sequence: CASGLPGQGPNTGELFF.